A single sample gave rise to the 29 T cell receptor beta chains below, sequenced in a study of control samples from healthy donors and cancer patients. Some clones are missing from TCRdb's copy, which holds only in-frame ones; the method was immunoSEQ multiplex PCR. The sample has around 140,000 clones, about 90% seen once. The material sequenced was PBMCs. The receptors come from a man aged 50-60 years with head and neck cancer.

The gene calls are TRBV28 and TRBJ1-1, with a weak D call TRBD1 (5 bases). The CDR3 length is 14 residues. Per the germline V gene, CDR1 is MDHEN and CDR2 is SYDVKM. Trimming removed 7 bases from V and 4 bases from J, with 16 bases in between. CDR3 residues: CASTQGGGATEAFF. Written as DNA, the CDR3 is TGTGCCAGCACCCAAGGAGGCGGGGCCACTGAAGCTTTCTTT.

This chain uses TRBV5-1 with TRBJ1-3; no clear D gene. The CDR3 has 17 residues. Between the trimmed V and J ends, which lost 1 base and 4 bases, there was a span of 18 bases. CDR1 is SGHRS and CDR2 is YFSETQ in the germline V gene. In DNA form, the CDR3 reads TGCGCCAGCAGCTTGACCTCGGGCGAAGGTCTAGGAAACACCATATATTTT. Protein product: CASSLTSGEGLGNTIYF.

The CDR3 DNA is TGTGCCAGCAGCCAAGATAGGTCGGGTTTGGATACGCAGTATTTT. Translated, it gives CASSQDRSGLDTQYF. The chain is built from TRBV4-2 and TRBJ2-3; D ambiguous. This CDR3 has 15 residues. The ends were cut back, 0 bases at V and 6 bases at J, with 13 bases in the middle. From germline, CDR1 is LGHNA and CDR2 YNFKEQ.

The chain combines TRBV11-2 with TRBJ1-4; unclear D gene. The germline V gene encodes CDR1 SGHAT and CDR2 FQNNGV. V shed 4 bases and J shed 8 bases, with 17 bases lying between them. CDR3 length: 15 amino acids. The CDR3 loop reads CASSSPGEGGEKLFF. The CDR3 DNA sequence: TGTGCCAGCAGCTCCCCCGGGGAGGGAGGGGAAAAACTGTTTTTT.

The chain combines TRBV28 with TRBJ2-7; perhaps TRBD1 as D (6 bases). The CDR3 is 14 amino acids. Between the trimmed V and J ends, which lost 6 bases and 2 bases, there was a span of 14 bases. CDR1 is MDHEN and CDR2 is SYDVKM in the germline V gene. The CDR3 protein is CASRNNRATYEQYF. CDR3 sequence (DNA): TGTGCCAGCAGGAATAACAGGGCTACCTACGAGCAGTACTTC. Variable domain in full (rest from reference TRBV28 and TRBJ2-7): DVKVTQSSRYLVKRTGEKVFLECVQDMDHENMFWYRQDPGLGLRLIYFSYDVKMKEKGDIPEGYSVSREKKERFSLILESASTNQTSMYLCASRNNRATYEQYFGPGTRLTVT.

The gene calls are TRBV5-1 and TRBJ2-1; D call uncertain. The CDR3 loop spans 15 amino acids. Germline V gene sequence: CDR1 SGHRS, CDR2 YFSETQ. Trimming shortened V by 3 bases and J by 6 bases, and 16 bases separated the two germline ends. CDR3 bases: TGCGCCAGCAGCTCCTCACCCGTTAGCTTCAATGAGCAGTTCTTC. Protein product: CASSSSPVSFNEQFF.

This rearrangement joins TRBV11-3 to TRBJ2-1; possible D gene TRBD1, 6 bases. The V end lost 6 bases, the J end lost 5 bases, and 14 bases lay between the germline ends. Germline-derived CDR1 and CDR2 are SGHNT and YENEEA. The CDR3 consists of 14 residues. CDR3 sequence: CASSSHAGDNEQFF. The CDR3 DNA sequence: TGTGCCAGCAGTTCCCATGCAGGGGACAATGAGCAGTTCTTC.

V usage is TRBV6-5 and J usage is TRBJ2-7; possibly TRBD1 for D (6 bases). Trimming pared 0 bases from V and 6 bases from J, leaving 9 bases between. The CDR3 is made up of 13 amino acids. Looked up from germline, CDR1 is MNHEY and CDR2 is SVGAGI. The CDR3 DNA is TGTGCCAGCAGTTACTCAACAGGGCTCGAGCAGTACTTC. Translated, it gives CASSYSTGLEQYF.

This rearrangement joins TRBV10-3 to TRBJ1-4, with D possibly TRBD1 on 6 matching bases. The CDR3 consists of 14 residues. Per germline, CDR1 ENHRY and CDR2 SYGVKD. V lost 10 bases, J lost 8 bases, and 20 bases lay in between. The CDR3 DNA reads as TGTGCCACACTAAACAGGGCCGGTGGGGAAAAACTGTTTTTT. Its protein is CATLNRAGGEKLFF.

The CDR3 bases are TGTGCCAGCAGCTTGGCCGGGACAGGGGCTTACAATGAGCAGTTCTTC. Its translation: CASSLAGTGAYNEQFF. V gene TRBV5-4 combines with J gene TRBJ2-1, with 10 bases that match TRBD1. The CDR3 extends over 16 amino acids. J lost 4 bases, V lost 0 bases, and 4 bases had no gene match. Germline loops: CDR1 SGHNT, CDR2 YYREEE (reference sequence).

This sequence joins TRBV2 and TRBJ1-2, with D hard to call. This CDR3 region has 12 residues. Per the germline V gene, CDR1 is SNHLY and CDR2 is FYNNEI. V lost 1 base and J 4 bases, leaving 4 bases between the germline ends. The DNA for the CDR3 is TGTGCCAGCAGTGAAGAGGCCTATGGCTACACCTTC. Encoded protein: CASSEEAYGYTF. Variable domain in full (rest from reference TRBV2 and TRBJ1-2): EPEVTQTPSHQVTQMGQEVILRCVPISNHLYFYWYRQILGQKVEFLVSFYNNEISEKSEIFDDQFSVERPDGSNFTLKIRSTKLEDSAMYFCASSEEAYGYTFGSGTRLTVV.

V usage is TRBV29-1 and J usage is TRBJ1-2; D is perhaps TRBD1 (5 bases). CDR3 length: 11 residues. The germline V gene encodes CDR1 SQVTM and CDR2 ANQGSEA. Trimming cost V 4 bases and J 5 bases, with 8 bases left between them. In nucleotides, the CDR3 is TGCAGCGTTGGACAGAATTATGGCTACACCTTC. As protein: CSVGQNYGYTF.

The chain has TRBV5-1 and TRBJ2-7; a possible D gene is TRBD1 (6 bases). The CDR3 spans 15 residues. Trimming shortened V by 0 bases and J by 0 bases, and 10 bases separated the two germline ends. Per the germline V gene, CDR1 is SGHRS and CDR2 is YFSETQ. The CDR3 here is CASSLGGGSSYEQYF. CDR3 DNA sequence: TGCGCCAGCAGCTTGGGAGGGGGAAGCTCCTACGAGCAGTACTTC.

The V gene is TRBV6-5, the J gene TRBJ2-7; D not resolved. V was cut by 6 bases and J by 2 bases, with 17 bases left in between. Looked up from germline, CDR1 is MNHEY and CDR2 is SVGAGI. This CDR3 comprises 15 residues. CDR3 DNA sequence: TGTGCCAGCAGCTACAACCTTGGAAGGGCCTACGAGCAGTACTTC. It encodes CASSYNLGRAYEQYF.

V usage is TRBV2 and J usage is TRBJ2-5; the match to TRBD1 covers 9 bases. Germline V gene data show CDR1 as SNHLY and CDR2 as FYNNEI. The ends lost 0 bases at V and 4 bases at J; junction bases unmatched: 6. The CDR3 is 16 residues long. DNA for the CDR3: TGTGCCAGCAGTGAAGCTGGCGGGACAGGGAGAGAGACCCAGTACTTC. Its protein product is CASSEAGGTGRETQYF.

The genes are TRBV7-9 and TRBJ2-3; 16 bases agree with TRBD2. The junction had 8 bases not matched to a gene; V was cut back by 4 bases and J by 4 bases. This CDR3 spans 18 amino acids. Germline V gene data show CDR1 as SEHNR and CDR2 as FQNEAQ (reference sequence). CDR3 in amino acids: CASSSVGLAGGKADTQYF. The CDR3 nucleotides read TGTGCCAGCAGCTCAGTGGGACTAGCGGGAGGGAAGGCAGATACGCAGTATTTT.

The chain combines TRBV6-5 with TRBJ2-7; 11 nucleotides match TRBD2. This CDR3 contains 16 residues. The germline V gene has CDR1 MNHEY and CDR2 SVGAGI. Trimming cost V 4 bases and J 0 bases; bases outside gene matches: 5. CDR3 in DNA: TGTGCCAGCAGTTCCGCAGGGACTAGCGGCTCCTACGAGCAGTACTTC. Protein sequence: CASSSAGTSGSYEQYF.

The table lists this clone with a few counts. The J gene is TRBJ2-2, the V gene TRBV6-1; 7 nucleotides align to TRBD1. Germline V gene lookup returns CDR1 MNHNS and CDR2 SASEGT. Trimming took 4 bases from V and 1 from J; bases not matched to a gene: 6. This CDR3 is built from 16 residues. The chain's CDR3 is CASSVRGIRNTGELFF. The CDR3 DNA sequence: TGTGCCAGCAGTGTCAGGGGGATAAGGAACACCGGGGAGCTGTTTTTT.

V is TRBV3-1 (or the pseudogene TRBV3-2) and J is TRBJ2-5; no clear D. CDR3 length equals 14 residues. The germline V and J ends were trimmed by 1 base and 4 bases, with 10 bases remaining between them. The germline CDR1 and CDR2 sequences are LGHDT and YNNKEL (reference sequence). The CDR3 sequence is CASSQGISSETQYF. In DNA, the CDR3 is TGTGCCAGCAGCCAAGGTATTAGCTCAGAGACCCAGTACTTC.

This sequence joins TRBV7-8 and TRBJ1-6; the D gene is possibly TRBD1 (6 bases). CDR1 and CDR2 from the germline V gene are SGHVS and FQNEAQ. The V end lost 4 bases, the J end lost 5 bases, and 18 bases lay between the germline ends. This CDR3 is built from 17 residues. This chain's CDR3 is CASSSLFGGAHNSPLHF. The CDR3 DNA reads TGTGCCAGCAGCTCCCTCTTCGGGGGCGCGCATAATTCACCCCTCCACTTT.

This clone appeared a single time. The chain couples TRBV19 to TRBJ2-7, with TRBD1 matching 7 bases. CDR3 size: 16 residues. Germline V gives CDR1 LNHDA, CDR2 SQIVND (reference sequence). J lost 6 bases, V lost 6 bases, and 17 bases had no gene match. Written as DNA, the CDR3 is TGTGCCAGTAGACGCTCCGGGACAATCAACAGGGGCGAGCAGTACTTC. Translating it yields CASRRSGTINRGEQYF.

This clone has only one observation. This chain uses TRBV7-6 with TRBJ1-6; D gene unclear. The V and J ends lost 5 bases and 0 bases respectively, with 8 bases between them. The CDR3 runs 15 residues. CDR1 SGHVS and CDR2 FNYEAQ come from the germline V gene. The CDR3 sequence is CASSVQSSYNSPLHF. The CDR3 DNA sequence: TGTGCCAGCAGCGTACAGAGCTCCTATAATTCACCCCTCCACTTT.

V and J are TRBV19 and TRBJ1-2, with D possibly TRBD1 on 6 matching bases. This CDR3 comprises 12 residues. Per the germline V gene, CDR1 is LNHDA and CDR2 is SQIVND (reference sequence). V lost 6 bases and J lost 7, with 12 bases in between. The DNA of the CDR3 is TGTGCCAGTAGGTACAGGGTAGGTGGCTACACCTTC. Translating it yields CASRYRVGGYTF.

The J gene is TRBJ2-1, the V gene TRBV9, with TRBD2 identical over 11 bases. With V trimmed by 3 bases and J by 3 bases, 2 bases remained unmatched. The germline V gene has CDR1 SGDLS and CDR2 YYNGEE. The CDR3 runs 15 residues. Here the CDR3 DNA reads TGTGCCAGCAGCGGGGGACTAGCGGTCTACAATGAGCAGTTCTTC. The encoded protein is CASSGGLAVYNEQFF.

The chain links TRBV13 to TRBJ1-2; 7 positions match TRBD1. The CDR3 loop spans 15 amino acids. Germline loops: CDR1 PRHDT, CDR2 FYEKMQ (reference sequence). J was trimmed by 6 bases and V by 4 bases; bases with no gene match: 11. This CDR3 reads CASSSGGQGVHGYTF. The CDR3, as DNA: TGTGCCAGCAGCTCCGGGGGGCAGGGGGTTCATGGCTACACCTTC.

The chain recombines TRBV6-5 with TRBJ2-7; unclear D gene. V was cut by 6 bases and J by 7 bases, with 16 bases left in between. The CDR3 runs 13 residues. CDR1 and CDR2 (germline): MNHEY, SVGAGI. This CDR3 is CASSPGWSKEQYF. CDR3 DNA: TGTGCCAGCAGCCCCGGATGGTCCAAGGAGCAGTACTTC.

The V call is TRBV9, the J call TRBJ2-2, with a tentative D call TRBD2 (6 bases). The CDR3 covers 15 residues. Germline values: CDR1 SGDLS, CDR2 YYNGEE. Between the trimmed V and J ends, which lost 4 bases and 6 bases, there was a span of 16 bases. The CDR3 region is CASSYGGGSSGELFF. DNA for the CDR3: TGTGCCAGCAGCTATGGTGGGGGGTCGTCCGGGGAGCTGTTTTTT.

The V call is TRBV27, the J call TRBJ2-7; no firm D call. The CDR3 is 14 amino acids. The V end was cut by 2 bases, the J end by 1 base, with 9 bases between. CDR1 and CDR2 from the germline V gene are MNHEY and SMNVEV (reference sequence). CDR3 protein: CASSLVEGSYEQYF. The DNA for the CDR3 is TGTGCCAGCAGTTTAGTAGAAGGGTCCTACGAGCAGTACTTC.

The chain combines TRBV10-1 with TRBJ2-7; tentative D call: TRBD1 (5 bases). Trimming stripped 3 bases from V and 2 bases from J, with 11 bases between. CDR1 is WNHNN and CDR2 is SYGVQD in the germline V gene (reference sequence). The CDR3 is 14 amino acids. CDR3 protein: CASSDGAKAYEQYF. The DNA for the CDR3 is TGCGCCAGCAGTGATGGGGCAAAAGCCTACGAGCAGTACTTC.